This T cell receptor (beta chain) was sequenced for a study of T-cell memory formation after mild COVID-19. Findings and caveats of the study: CD4/CD8 balance characterized clones contracting day 15 to 85, and CD4+ skew characterized later expanders.

Libraries for TCRalpha and TCRbeta carried sample barcodes and unique molecular identifiers via 5'RACE. TCRdb fed the 5' RACE reads into MiXCR, producing one record per CDR3 protein. The sample carries about half a million distinct CDR3 sequences, about 20% recorded once. About this clonotype: Its antigen is not known.

The sample taken for sequencing was PBMCs or a T cell subset sorted from them (not recorded which). The TCR was taken from an adult woman who had mild COVID-19 (a few samples of this study predate the infection). Cell type and time point are not known.

This CDR3 is CASSLSEIRDREQFF. The CDR3 DNA sequence: TGTGCCAGCAGCTTATCAGAGATCAGGGACCGGGAGCAGTTCTTC. The chain couples TRBV7-3 to TRBJ2-1, with D perhaps matching TRBD1 or TRBD2 (5 bases each). The germline V and J ends were trimmed by 2 bases and 10 bases, with 18 bases remaining between them. Per the germline V gene, CDR1 is SGHTA and CDR2 is FQGTGA. The CDR3 is 15 residues long.